This TCR beta chain was documented in a study of T cells expressing NK-cell markers. Study-level information: Source material for TCR beta repertoires consisted of sorted CD3+CD56+NKG2C+, CD3+CD56+NKG2C- and CD3+CD56-NKG2C+ T cells. General study results and limits: The leading position in the CD3+CD56-NKG2C+ fraction of a few donors also went to these clonotypes. The HCMV specificity of the expanded NKG2C+ T cell clones stayed unresolved. Dominant NKG2C+ clonotypes were found to form about 1.0-8% of CD8+ T cells in about 6 donors.

To note about this clonotype: Its target is unknown.

TCRdb reprocessed the 5' RACE reads and keeps a single row for each CDR3 protein, giving no DNA. This sample's table reports about 380,000 distinct CDR3 sequences. CDR3 length: 15 amino acids. The germline gives CDR1 DFQATT, CDR2 SNEGSKA (reference sequence). The rearrangement links TRBV20-1 to TRBJ2-1; the D call from TCRdb, TRBD1, cannot be confirmed without DNA. This receptor was obtained from a man between 18 and 69 years old in good health. The sample consisted of blood T cells: a sorted CD56 or NKG2C T cell subset, CD4+ or CD8+ T cells, or bulk PBMC T cells (not recorded which). The CDR3 protein is CSAQPGGSHPNEQFF.